The 18 T cell receptor beta chains below all came from one sample that was sequenced in a study of blood T cell repertoires in COVID-19. Some clones are missing from TCRdb's copy, which holds only in-frame ones; the method was immunoSEQ multiplex PCR. The table has fewer than 350,000 clones, roughly 86% seen once. Material for sequencing was PBMCs or T cells enriched from blood (not recorded which). These receptor sequences come from a woman in her 30s who had recovered from COVID-19.

This chain joins TRBV21-1 and TRBJ2-7; the D segment call TRBD1 is taken from the table without a DNA check. TRBV21-1 is classified as a pseudogene. The CDR3 sequence is 15 residues long. Here the CDR3 DNA reads TGTGCCAGCAGCAGGGCGGGGACAGCGACCTACGAGCAGTACTTC. This codes for CASSRAGTATYEQYF.

This chain uses TRBV9 with TRBJ1-3; perhaps TRBD1 as D (5 bases). The CDR3 is made up of 16 amino acids. Germline assignment: CDR1 SGDLS and CDR2 YYNGEE. V lost 4 bases, J lost 1 base, and 15 bases lay in between. This CDR3 is CASSPRVAGSGNTIYF. In DNA, the CDR3 is TGTGCCAGCAGCCCCAGGGTAGCCGGGTCTGGAAACACCATATATTTT.

The J gene is TRBJ2-3, the V gene TRBV2; no clear D. Trimming took off 6 bases at V and 5 bases at J, with 9 bases between the two ends. Germline-derived CDR1 and CDR2 are SNHLY and FYNNEI. The CDR3 covers 12 residues. This CDR3 is CASRGTEDTQYF. CDR3 nucleotides: TGTGCCAGCAGGGGCACAGAAGATACGCAGTATTTT.

CDR3 sequence: CASSVTASGANVLTF. Here the CDR3 DNA reads TGTGCCAGCAGCGTGACAGCCTCTGGGGCCAACGTCCTGACTTTC. The chain carries TRBV9 and TRBJ2-6; D is possibly TRBD1 (5 bases). The CDR3 spans 15 residues. The V end was cut by 2 bases, the J end by 0 bases, with 6 bases between. Germline V gene lookup returns CDR1 SGDLS and CDR2 YYNGEE.

Written as DNA, the CDR3 is TGCGCCAGCAGCCAAGACCCCCATCGACGACAGGGCGAAAAGGGCTACACCTTC. Its translation is CASSQDPHRRQGEKGYTF. This rearrangement joins TRBV4-1 to TRBJ1-2; TRBD1 agrees at 7 bases. J was trimmed by 8 bases and V by 0 bases; bases with no gene match: 18. The CDR3 runs to 18 residues. The germline CDR1 and CDR2 sequences are MGHRA and YSYEKL.

The V and J genes are TRBV25-1 and TRBJ2-7; 11 bases line up with TRBD2. This CDR3 comprises 17 residues. The V and J ends lost 2 bases and 0 bases, in that order; junction bases with no gene match: 6. Germline values: CDR1 MGHDK, CDR2 SYGVNS. This chain's CDR3 is CASSEPPGLADSYEQYF. As DNA, the CDR3 is TGTGCCAGCAGTGAACCCCCGGGACTAGCGGACTCCTACGAGCAGTACTTC.

This sequence joins TRBV13 and TRBJ2-7; the match to TRBD1 covers 7 bases. The CDR3 runs to 14 residues. J gave up 3 bases and V 3 bases, and 5 bases lay outside the gene matches. Germline assignment: CDR1 PRHDT and CDR2 FYEKMQ (reference sequence). The CDR3 region is CASSFQGQIYEQYF. CDR3 in DNA: TGTGCCAGCAGCTTTCAGGGACAGATCTACGAGCAGTACTTC.

The chain links TRBV27 to TRBJ1-1; D unresolved. The CDR3 totals 13 residues. Looked up from germline, CDR1 is MNHEY and CDR2 is SMNVEV (reference sequence). V shed 0 bases and J shed 7 bases, with 9 bases lying between them. The CDR3 reads CASSLSPHGEAFF. The CDR3, as DNA: TGTGCCAGCAGTTTATCCCCTCACGGTGAAGCTTTCTTT.

The V and J genes are TRBV13 and TRBJ2-7, with 7 bases aligning to TRBD1. CDR1 and CDR2 from the germline V gene are PRHDT and FYEKMQ (reference sequence). The CDR3 contains 15 residues. The V and J ends lost 5 bases and 0 bases, in that order; junction bases with no gene match: 7. This chain's CDR3 is CASSLRQGNSYEQYF. For the CDR3, the DNA is TGTGCCAGCAGCCTAAGACAGGGCAACTCCTACGAGCAGTACTTC. The full variable domain, completed using reference TRBV13 and TRBJ2-7, is AAGVIQSPRHLIKEKRETATLKCYPIPRHDTVYWYQQGPGQDPQFLISFYEKMQSDKGSIPDRFSAQQFSDYHSELNMSSLELGDSALYFCASSLRQGNSYEQYFGPGTRLTVT.

The rearrangement joins TRBV28 to TRBJ2-1; 7 bases agree with TRBD2. The CDR3 is 17 residues long. Unmatched junction bases numbered 15, after V lost 4 bases and J lost 6 bases. Germline V gene data show CDR1 as MDHEN and CDR2 as SYDVKM. Written as DNA, the CDR3 is TGTGCCAGCAGTTCCGCATGGCGGGAGAGCCCCTCCAATGAGCAGTTCTTC. Residues: CASSSAWRESPSNEQFF.

The chain employs TRBV18 and TRBJ1-3; a possible D gene is TRBD1 (5 bases). Germline CDR1 reads KGHSH; CDR2 reads LQKENI. The CDR3 spans 16 residues. V was pared by 4 bases and J by 0 bases, with 13 bases between. CDR3 coding DNA: TGTGCCAGCTCACTACTCAGGGAAATCTCTGGAAACACCATATATTTT. It encodes CASSLLREISGNTIYF. Filled out from reference TRBV18 and TRBJ1-3, the complete variable domain reads NAGVMQNPRHLVRRRGQEARLRCSPMKGHSHVYWYRQLPEEGLKFMVYLQKENIIDESGMPKERFSAEFPKEGPSILRIQQVVRGDSAAYFCASSLLREISGNTIYFGEGSWLTVV.

This chain joins TRBV7-8 and TRBJ2-7; D is possibly TRBD1 (7 bases). Germline lookup yields CDR1 SGHVS and CDR2 FQNEAQ. V lost 5 bases, J lost 3 bases, and 14 bases lay in between. The CDR3 loop spans 14 amino acids. CDR3 amino acids: CASSPRDSSYEQYF. CDR3 bases: TGTGCCAGCAGCCCGCGGGACAGCAGCTACGAGCAGTACTTC.

This chain links TRBV6-2 or TRBV6-3 with TRBJ1-1, with a weak D call TRBD1 (6 bases). Trimming removed 2 bases from V and 1 base from J, with 17 bases in between. Germline lookup yields CDR1 MNHEY and CDR2 SVGEGT. The length of the CDR3 is 17 residues. The CDR3 is CASSYLLRTGTNTEAFF. The CDR3 DNA sequence: TGTGCCAGCAGTTACCTTCTGCGAACAGGGACGAACACTGAAGCTTTCTTT.

The chain recombines TRBV2 with TRBJ2-7; a possible D gene is TRBD2 (5 bases). Germline V CDR1 and CDR2: SNHLY, FYNNEI. Trimming removed 8 bases from V and 8 bases from J, with 10 bases in between. The CDR3 is made up of 10 amino acids. In nucleotides, the CDR3 is TGTGCCAGCGGCGGCGGGCAGCAGTACTTC. Protein sequence: CASGGGQQYF.

The CDR3 sequence: CASSYSGRYDQPQHF. CDR3 in DNA: TGTGCCAGCAGTTACTCAGGGAGATACGATCAGCCCCAGCATTTT. This chain uses TRBV6-2 or TRBV6-3 with TRBJ1-5; no reliable D call. Per germline, CDR1 MNHEY and CDR2 SVGEGT. The germline V and J ends were trimmed by 0 bases and 5 bases, with 11 bases remaining between them. The length of the CDR3 is 15 residues.

The V gene is TRBV14, the J gene TRBJ1-1; weak D call: TRBD1 (6 bases). The CDR3 totals 13 residues. The V end lost 1 base, the J end lost 6 bases, and 9 bases lay between the germline ends. The germline V gene encodes CDR1 SGHDN and CDR2 FVKESK. The CDR3 sequence: CASSQGTVSEAFF. CDR3 DNA: TGTGCCAGCAGCCAAGGGACAGTTTCTGAAGCTTTCTTT.

The rearrangement uses TRBV5-1 and TRBJ2-1; D perhaps matches TRBD2 (5 bases). The CDR3 extends over 17 amino acids. Germline lookup yields CDR1 SGHRS and CDR2 YFSETQ. V lost 0 bases and J lost 0, with 13 bases in between. CDR3 sequence reads: CASSLGQRQSSYNEQFF. The CDR3 DNA sequence: TGCGCCAGCAGCTTGGGTCAGCGGCAGAGCTCCTACAATGAGCAGTTCTTC.

J is TRBJ1-2 and V is TRBV29-1, with a weak D call TRBD1 (5 bases). Trimming pared 4 bases from V and 5 bases from J, leaving 11 bases between. CDR1 is SQVTM, CDR2 ANQGSEA, per germline. CDR3 size: 12 residues. The CDR3 DNA follows: TGCAGCGTTGTCGGGGGGTGGTATGGCTACACCTTC. Amino acids: CSVVGGWYGYTF.